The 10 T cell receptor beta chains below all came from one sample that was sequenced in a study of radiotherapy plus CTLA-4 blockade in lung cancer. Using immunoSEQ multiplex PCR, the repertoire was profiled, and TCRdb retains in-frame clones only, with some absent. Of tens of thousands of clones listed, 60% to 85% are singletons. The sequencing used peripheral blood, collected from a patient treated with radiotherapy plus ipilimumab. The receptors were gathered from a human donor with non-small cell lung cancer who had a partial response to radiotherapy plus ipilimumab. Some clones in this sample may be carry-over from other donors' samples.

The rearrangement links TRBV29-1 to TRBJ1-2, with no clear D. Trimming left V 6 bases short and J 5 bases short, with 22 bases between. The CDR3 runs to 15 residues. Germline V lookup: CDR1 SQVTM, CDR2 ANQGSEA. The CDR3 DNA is TGCAGCGTGGGCCCGTTGGAGCCCCGCGGGTATGGCTACACCTTC. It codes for CSVGPLEPRGYGYTF. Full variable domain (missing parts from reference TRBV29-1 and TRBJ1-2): SAVISQKPSRDICQRGTSLTIQCQVDSQVTMMFWYRQQPGQSLTLIATANQGSEATYESGFVIDKFPISRPNLTFSTLTVSNMSPEDSSIYLCSVGPLEPRGYGYTFGSGTRLTVV.

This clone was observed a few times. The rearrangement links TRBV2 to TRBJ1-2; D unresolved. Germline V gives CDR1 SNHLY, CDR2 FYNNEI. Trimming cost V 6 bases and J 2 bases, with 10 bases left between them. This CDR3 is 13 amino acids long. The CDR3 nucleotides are TGTGCCAGCAGGATCCAGGAAAACTATGGCTACACCTTC. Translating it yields CASRIQENYGYTF.

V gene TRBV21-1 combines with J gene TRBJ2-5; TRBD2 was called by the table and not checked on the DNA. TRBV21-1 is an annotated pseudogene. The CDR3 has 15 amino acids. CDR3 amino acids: CASRKEIAGRETQYF. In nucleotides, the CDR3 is TGTGCCAGCAGGAAGGAAATAGCGGGGAGAGAGACCCAGTACTTC.

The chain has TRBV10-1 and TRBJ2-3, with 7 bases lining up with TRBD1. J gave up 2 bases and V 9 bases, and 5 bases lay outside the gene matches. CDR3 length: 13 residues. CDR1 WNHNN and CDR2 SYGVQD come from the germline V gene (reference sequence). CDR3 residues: CASKGANTDTQYF. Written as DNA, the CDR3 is TGCGCCAGTAAGGGGGCGAACACAGATACGCAGTATTTT.

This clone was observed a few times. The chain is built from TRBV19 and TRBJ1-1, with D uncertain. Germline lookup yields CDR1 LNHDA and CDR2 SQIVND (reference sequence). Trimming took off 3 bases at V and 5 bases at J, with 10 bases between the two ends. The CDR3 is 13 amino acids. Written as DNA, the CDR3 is TGTGCCAGTAGTATGCCGGTGGAGACTGAAGCTTTCTTT. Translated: CASSMPVETEAFF.

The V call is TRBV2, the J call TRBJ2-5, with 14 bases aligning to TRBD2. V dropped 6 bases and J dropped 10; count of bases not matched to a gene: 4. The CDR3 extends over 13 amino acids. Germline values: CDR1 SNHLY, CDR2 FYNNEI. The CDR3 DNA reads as TGTGCCAGCAGAGGGACTAGCGGGGGTTTCCAGTACTTC. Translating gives CASRGTSGGFQYF.

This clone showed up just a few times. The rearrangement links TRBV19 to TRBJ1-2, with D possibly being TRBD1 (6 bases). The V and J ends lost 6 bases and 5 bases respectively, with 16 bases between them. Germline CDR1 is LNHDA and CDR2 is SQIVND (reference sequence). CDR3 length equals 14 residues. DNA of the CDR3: TGTGCCAGTAGGCCCCGGACAGTTAGTTATGGCTACACCTTC. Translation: CASRPRTVSYGYTF.

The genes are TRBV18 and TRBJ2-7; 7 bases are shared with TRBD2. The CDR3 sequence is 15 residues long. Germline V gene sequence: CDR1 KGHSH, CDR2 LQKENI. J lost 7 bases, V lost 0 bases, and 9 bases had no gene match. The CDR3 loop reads CASSPPESPGGEQYF. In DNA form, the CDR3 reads TGTGCCAGCTCACCACCGGAAAGTCCGGGGGGAGAGCAGTACTTC.

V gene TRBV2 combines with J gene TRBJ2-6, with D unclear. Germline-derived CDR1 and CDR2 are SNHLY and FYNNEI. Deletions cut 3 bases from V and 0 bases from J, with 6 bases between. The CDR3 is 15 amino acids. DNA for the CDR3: TGTGCCAGCAGTGACCCATTCTCTGGGGCCAACGTCCTGACTTTC. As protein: CASSDPFSGANVLTF.

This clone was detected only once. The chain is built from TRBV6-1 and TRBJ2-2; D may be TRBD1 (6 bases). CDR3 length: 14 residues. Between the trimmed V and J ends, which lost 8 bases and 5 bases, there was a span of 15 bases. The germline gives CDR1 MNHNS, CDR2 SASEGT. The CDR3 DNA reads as TGTGCCAGCGATTTTAGTACAGGGACCGGGGAGCTGTTTTTT. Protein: CASDFSTGTGELFF.